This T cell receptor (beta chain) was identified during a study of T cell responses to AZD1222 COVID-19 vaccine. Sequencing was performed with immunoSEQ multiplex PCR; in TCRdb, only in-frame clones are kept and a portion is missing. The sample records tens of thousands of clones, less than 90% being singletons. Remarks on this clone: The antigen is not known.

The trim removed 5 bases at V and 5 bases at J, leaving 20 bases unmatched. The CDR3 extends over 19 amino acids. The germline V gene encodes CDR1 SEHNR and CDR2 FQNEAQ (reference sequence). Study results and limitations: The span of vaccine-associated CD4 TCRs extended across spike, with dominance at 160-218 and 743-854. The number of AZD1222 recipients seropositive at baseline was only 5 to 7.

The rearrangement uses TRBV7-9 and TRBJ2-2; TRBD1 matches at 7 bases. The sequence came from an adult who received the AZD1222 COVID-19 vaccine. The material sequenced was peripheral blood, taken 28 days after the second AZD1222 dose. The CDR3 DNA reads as TGTGCCAGCAGCGTAAGAGGAGGACAGGAACTCGGTGGAACCGGGGAGCTGTTTTTT. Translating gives CASSVRGGQELGGTGELFF.